This TCR beta chain stems from a study of response to subunit inactivated influenza vaccine. Regarding the study as a whole: Seasonal influenza vaccination, on each occasion, was suggested by the authors to recruit few new T cells.

This clonotype was detected only a few times. Its specificity is unknown. One end of the junction does not line up with germline, which may come from a read error. One entry per CDR3 protein results from TCRdb running MiXCR on the RT-PCR reads. The sample shows under 200,000 distinct CDR3 sequences, 9.5% to 13% of them seen only once. This receptor was taken from a man in his fifties who received an inactivated influenza vaccine. This sample comprised non-naive T cells sorted from PBMCs, obtained 40 to 50 days after vaccination.

The CDR3 bases are TGTGCCAGCAGGGTGGGACAGGGGAACACTAAAGCTTTCTTT. Amino acid sequence: CASRVGQGNTKAFF. This chain connects TRBV2 to TRBJ1-1, with 10 bases matching TRBD1. CDR3 size: 14 residues. Germline loops: CDR1 SNHLY, CDR2 FYNNEI.